A selection of T cell receptor beta chains follows, all from one sample in a study of cytomegalovirus exposure and HLA in healthy donors. Method: immunoSEQ multiplex PCR; TCRdb's copy keeps in-frame clones and lacks some. The sample holds 210,000 or so clones, roughly 84% seen once. Sequenced: PBMCs. The receptors here all came from a human donor in good health. The CDR3 runs from the conserved cysteine through the conserved F or W. A D gene is named only where the DNA matches it firmly. Some rows mark clone size as missing; the rest say once, few, many or name a class of expanded clone.

clone_size: .
j_call: TRBJ2-1
v_call: TRBV5-4
d_call: TRBD2
cdr3_nt: TGTGCCAGCAGCTTGTTAGCGGGAGCAGGACTCTACAATGAGCAGTTCTTC
cdr3_aa: CASSLLAGAGLYNEQFF

clone_size: once
j_call: TRBJ2-7
v_call: TRBV6-5
d_call: TRBD1
cdr3_nt: TGTGCCAGCAGAAAAGAGGGACAGGGGAGCTACGAGCAGTACTTC
cdr3_aa: CASRKEGQGSYEQYF

clone_size: .
j_call: TRBJ2-1
v_call: TRBV21-1
d_call: .
cdr3_nt: TGTGCCAGCAACACTAGCGGGAGTAAGAATGAGCAGTTCTTC
cdr3_aa: CASNTSGSKNEQFF

clone_size: .
j_call: TRBJ1-1
v_call: TRBV28
d_call: .
cdr3_nt: TGTGCCAGCAGTTTACAGGCTTTGCTCACTGAAGCTTTCTTT
cdr3_aa: CASSLQALLTEAFF

clone_size: .
j_call: TRBJ2-5
v_call: TRBV7-6
d_call: .
cdr3_nt: TGTGCCAGCAGCGTGACGGGAGCCAGTGAGACCCAGTACTTC
cdr3_aa: CASSVTGASETQYF

clone_size: .
j_call: TRBJ1-1
v_call: TRBV27
d_call: .
cdr3_nt: TGTGCCAGCAGTTTTAACAGGGACACGGCAGCTTTCTTT
cdr3_aa: CASSFNRDTAAFF

clone_size: few
j_call: TRBJ1-2
v_call: TRBV6-1
d_call: .
cdr3_nt: TGTGCCAGCAGTGAAGGAGGTACCCTGGCTAACTATGGCTACACCTTC
cdr3_aa: CASSEGGTLANYGYTF

clone_size: .
j_call: TRBJ2-7
v_call: TRBV7-2
d_call: .
cdr3_nt: TGTGCCAGCAGCGTGGGACTCGCCAGATACGAGCAGTACTTC
cdr3_aa: CASSVGLARYEQYF

clone_size: .
j_call: TRBJ2-7
v_call: TRBV11-2
d_call: TRBD2
cdr3_nt: TGTGCCAGCAGCCGACAGCGGACTAGCGGAGCCTACGAGCAGTACTTC
cdr3_aa: CASSRQRTSGAYEQYF

clone_size: .
j_call: TRBJ2-7
v_call: TRBV6-5
d_call: .
cdr3_nt: TGTGCCAGCAGTTCTTTAGGGGGCTACGAGCAGTACTTC
cdr3_aa: CASSSLGGYEQYF

clone_size: .
j_call: TRBJ2-1
v_call: TRBV18
d_call: .
cdr3_nt: TGTGCCAGCTCAGAACAGGGTTCTCAATACAATGAGCAGTTCTTC
cdr3_aa: CASSEQGSQYNEQFF

clone_size: .
j_call: TRBJ2-1
v_call: TRBV10-1
d_call: TRBD2
cdr3_nt: TGCGCCAGCAGCCGGACTAGCGAGACAACTGGCAATGAGCAGTTCTTC
cdr3_aa: CASSRTSETTGNEQFF

clone_size: .
j_call: TRBJ2-6
v_call: TRBV6-1
d_call: .
cdr3_nt: TGTGCCAGCACCGGACAGAACGCGGGGGCCAACGTCCTGACTTTC
cdr3_aa: CASTGQNAGANVLTF

clone_size: .
j_call: TRBJ2-2
v_call: TRBV7-7
d_call: TRBD2
cdr3_nt: TGTGCTAGCAGCTTGACGGGAGGGCCGAACACCGGGGAGCTGTTTTTT
cdr3_aa: CASSLTGGPNTGELFF

clone_size: once
j_call: TRBJ2-1
v_call: TRBV4-2
d_call: TRBD2
cdr3_nt: TGTGCCAGCAGCCAAGAAAATGGGGCTAGCGGGCCAAAAAACAATGAGCAGTTCTTC
cdr3_aa: CASSQENGASGPKNNEQFF

clone_size: .
j_call: TRBJ1-1
v_call: TRBV5-1
d_call: .
cdr3_nt: TGCGCCAGCAGCTTGGTATTTGGCAGCACTGAAGCTTTCTTT
cdr3_aa: CASSLVFGSTEAFF

clone_size: .
j_call: TRBJ2-7
v_call: TRBV28
d_call: TRBD1
cdr3_nt: TGTGCCAGCAGTGGGGACAGGGACGAGCAGTACTTC
cdr3_aa: CASSGDRDEQYF

clone_size: .
j_call: TRBJ2-3
v_call: TRBV7-9
d_call: .
cdr3_nt: TGTGCCGGAAAGGGAGGATCGGATACGCAGTATTTT
cdr3_aa: CAGKGGSDTQYF

clone_size: .
j_call: TRBJ2-5
v_call: TRBV6-5
d_call: TRBD1
cdr3_nt: TGTGCCAGCAGTTACCGAGGACAGGGCTCGACCCAGTACTTC
cdr3_aa: CASSYRGQGSTQYF

clone_size: .
j_call: TRBJ1-1
v_call: TRBV30
d_call: TRBD1
cdr3_nt: TGTGCGCTTTACAGGGGGCGCCTTAGTGGGGGTTTCACTGAAGCTTTCTTT
cdr3_aa: CALYRGRLSGGFTEAFF

clone_size: .
j_call: TRBJ2-7
v_call: TRBV11-3
d_call: TRBD2
cdr3_nt: TGTGCCAGCAGCTTAAATCTGGGACTAGCGGGAGGAGGATCCTACGAGCAGTACTTC
cdr3_aa: CASSLNLGLAGGGSYEQYF

clone_size: .
j_call: TRBJ2-5
v_call: TRBV4-1
d_call: .
cdr3_nt: TGCGCCAGCAGCCAAGAAAGTAGGGGCGGAGAGACCCAGTACTTC
cdr3_aa: CASSQESRGGETQYF

clone_size: .
j_call: TRBJ2-3
v_call: TRBV29-1
d_call: TRBD2
cdr3_nt: TGCAGCGTTGAAAGGACTAGCGGGCTAAGCACAGATACGCAGTATTTT
cdr3_aa: CSVERTSGLSTDTQYF

clone_size: few
j_call: TRBJ1-4
v_call: TRBV9
d_call: .
cdr3_nt: TGTGCCAGCAAAAACTCACAGTCGTCAAAGGTGCTGTTTTTT
cdr3_aa: CASKNSQSSKVLFF

clone_size: .
j_call: TRBJ2-1
v_call: TRBV7-6
d_call: TRBD2
cdr3_nt: TGTGCCAGCAGCCAAGCGGGGCTACTATACAATGAGCAGTTCTTC
cdr3_aa: CASSQAGLLYNEQFF

clone_size: .
j_call: TRBJ1-6
v_call: TRBV10-1
d_call: .
cdr3_nt: TGCGCCACCAACCACAGGGAAGCTCATAATTCACCCCTCCACTTT
cdr3_aa: CATNHREAHNSPLHF

clone_size: .
j_call: TRBJ2-1
v_call: TRBV7-9
d_call: .
cdr3_nt: TGTGCCAGCAGCTGGGACTTTAGCTACCAGTTCTTC
cdr3_aa: CASSWDFSYQFF